The 26 T cell receptor beta chains reported below all come from one sample, sequenced in a study of identical twins. One entry per CDR3 protein results from TCRdb running MiXCR on the 5' RACE reads. This sample has 400,000 to 500,000 distinct CDR3 sequences, with around a sixth found just once. Sequencing input: naive T cells sorted from blood. These receptors were taken from a man over 45 in good health.

The chain employs TRBV27 and TRBJ2-7; 8 positions agree with TRBD2. The CDR3 runs to 15 residues. With 2 bases clipped from V and 5 bases from J, the junction kept 8 bases outside the gene matches. CDR1 MNHEY and CDR2 SMNVEV come from the germline V gene (reference sequence). The CDR3: CASSLMWTSIHEQYF. CDR3 nucleotide sequence: TGTGCCAGCAGTTTAATGTGGACTAGCATCCACGAGCAGTACTTC.

The rearrangement links TRBV5-5 to TRBJ1-2; D gene unclear. This CDR3 is built from 16 residues. Germline lookup yields CDR1 SGHKS and CDR2 YYEKEE (reference sequence). Trimming removed 0 bases from V and 4 bases from J, with 16 bases in between. The CDR3 nucleotides read TGTGCCAGCAGCTTGGGTCGGCTCCCCTCCCGCTATGGCTACACCTTC. Its protein product is CASSLGRLPSRYGYTF.

The J gene is TRBJ2-1, the V gene TRBV4-3, with a tentative D call TRBD2 (5 bases). Germline values: CDR1 LGHNA, CDR2 YSLEER. The CDR3 is 17 residues long. The V end lost 1 base, the J end lost 0 bases, and 13 bases lay between the germline ends. This CDR3 is CASSQVPTTSSYNEQFF. The CDR3 nucleotides read TGCGCCAGCAGCCAAGTTCCGACTACCAGCTCCTACAATGAGCAGTTCTTC.

This clonotype was observed a few times. The chain has TRBV20-1 and TRBJ2-5; 7 bases agree with TRBD1. Germline CDR1 is DFQATT and CDR2 is SNEGSKA (reference sequence). The CDR3 covers 14 residues. The ends lost 1 base at V and 5 bases at J; junction bases unmatched: 7. The CDR3 DNA reads TGCAGTGCTAGAGCCCCACAGGGGCAGGAGACCCAGTACTTC. It codes for CSARAPQGQETQYF.

V is TRBV29-1 and J is TRBJ2-7, with 8 bases lining up with TRBD1. This CDR3 is 13 amino acids long. Germline trimming cut 5 bases from V and 4 bases from J; bases unmatched to any gene: 7. Germline-derived CDR1 and CDR2 are SQVTM and ANQGSEA. The CDR3 loop is CSVSGRGLYEQYF. CDR3 sequence (DNA): TGCAGCGTTAGCGGCAGGGGGCTTTACGAGCAGTACTTC.

This clonotype was counted between two and nine times. The chain recombines TRBV6-5 with TRBJ1-6, with D possibly being TRBD1 (6 bases). This CDR3 contains 14 residues. The germline V gene has CDR1 MNHEY and CDR2 SVGAGI. Trimming removed 2 bases from V and 8 bases from J, with 10 bases in between. The CDR3 nucleotides are TGTGCCAGCAGTTACGACAGGAGGGATTCACCCCTCCACTTT. Translation gives CASSYDRRDSPLHF.

In this sample, this clonotype turned up many times. The V gene is TRBV29-1, the J gene TRBJ2-7; 8 positions agree with TRBD1. The trim removed 7 bases at V and 6 bases at J, leaving 2 bases unmatched. Germline assignment: CDR1 SQVTM and CDR2 ANQGSEA. This CDR3 is built from 10 residues. In DNA, the CDR3 is TGCAGCGCCGGACAGGGCGAGCAGTACTTC. Protein product: CSAGQGEQYF.

This clonotype came up many times. The chain is built from TRBV10-3 and TRBJ1-2, with a tentative D call TRBD1 (5 bases). Trimming pared 6 bases from V and 4 bases from J, leaving 18 bases between. Germline CDR1 ENHRY, CDR2 SYGVKD. CDR3 length: 15 amino acids. The CDR3 protein is CAISTPYTGVYGYTF. The CDR3 DNA reads TGTGCCATCAGCACCCCGTATACAGGAGTCTATGGCTACACCTTC.

The V and J genes are TRBV6-2 or TRBV6-3 and TRBJ2-7, with D possibly TRBD1 on 6 matching bases. CDR3 length: 15 amino acids. Trimming cost V 9 bases and J 0 bases, with 18 bases left between them. CDR1 is MNHEY and CDR2 is SVGEGT in the germline V gene. The CDR3: CARGGGENFSYEQYF. CDR3 sequence (DNA): TGTGCCAGAGGGGGTGGGGAAAACTTCTCCTACGAGCAGTACTTC.

In this sample, this clonotype turned up many times. The chain uses TRBV19 and TRBJ2-1; 16 nucleotides match TRBD2. V lost 6 bases and J lost 5; bases outside the gene matches: 4. The CDR3 is made up of 16 amino acids. Germline loops: CDR1 LNHDA, CDR2 SQIVND (reference sequence). As DNA, the CDR3 is TGTGCCAGTAGGGGGACTAGCGGGAGGGTAGACAATGAGCAGTTCTTC. It codes for CASRGTSGRVDNEQFF.

This clonotype has more than one count but fewer than ten. This rearrangement joins TRBV4-3 to TRBJ2-2; D unresolved. Germline V gives CDR1 LGHNA, CDR2 YSLEER. The CDR3 runs 15 residues. Trimming took 1 base from V and 0 from J, leaving 6 bases between them. The DNA for the CDR3 is TGCGCCAGCAGCCAAGTTTTATCGAACACCGGGGAGCTGTTTTTT. This translates into CASSQVLSNTGELFF.

This clonotype showed up many times. This rearrangement joins TRBV7-9 to TRBJ1-2, with 7 bases fitting TRBD1. The V gene end was trimmed by 3 bases and the J gene end by 7 bases; junction bases not matched to a gene: 8. The CDR3 consists of 14 residues. Germline CDR1 and CDR2: SEHNR and FQNEAQ (reference sequence). Written as DNA, the CDR3 is TGTGCCAGCAGCTTTACGACAGGGATGGGTGGCTACACCTTC. It is translated as CASSFTTGMGGYTF.

This clonotype was seen a few times. J is TRBJ2-7 and V is TRBV20-1; unclear D gene. The V gene's germline CDR1 is DFQATT and CDR2 SNEGSKA (reference sequence). CDR3 length: 11 residues. V was clipped by 2 bases and J by 4 bases, with 6 bases between them. The CDR3 region has the DNA TGCAGTGCTAGAAAGGGTTACGAGCAGTACTTC. Its translation: CSARKGYEQYF.

V usage is TRBV7-2 and J usage is TRBJ2-5; TRBD2 agrees at 11 bases. CDR1 and CDR2 (germline): SGHTA, FQGNSA. The CDR3 extends over 16 amino acids. Trimming cost V 5 bases and J 7 bases; bases outside gene matches: 12. CDR3 region: CASSPGLAGRGGTQYF. DNA of the CDR3: TGTGCCAGCAGCCCCGGACTAGCGGGCCGAGGCGGGACCCAGTACTTC.

The gene calls are TRBV20-1 and TRBJ2-1; 12 bases map to TRBD2. The CDR3 totals 18 residues. V was clipped by 6 bases and J by 0 bases; unmatched bases: 12. CDR1 is DFQATT, CDR2 SNEGSKA, per germline (reference sequence). In DNA form, the CDR3 reads TGCAGTGCCACCACGGGACTAGCGGGTTCGAGCTCCTACAATGAGCAGTTCTTC. This codes for CSATTGLAGSSSYNEQFF.

The J gene is TRBJ2-5, the V gene TRBV11-3; weak D call: TRBD1 (6 bases). The CDR3 consists of 15 residues. The germline gives CDR1 SGHNT, CDR2 YENEEA. Trimming took off 4 bases at V and 1 base at J, with 13 bases between the two ends. For the CDR3, the DNA is TGTGCCAGCAGCTGGGGGCGGACTGCCCAAGAGACCCAGTACTTC. It specifies CASSWGRTAQETQYF.

This clonotype came up many times. As DNA, the CDR3 is TGTGCCAGCAGCCAGGCGGGACAGGGTGTGGAGACCCAGTACTTC. Protein: CASSQAGQGVETQYF. V and J are TRBV4-2 and TRBJ2-5; 9 bases fit TRBD1. This CDR3 has 15 amino acids. V shed 3 bases and J 5 bases; nucleotides not matched to a gene: 7. Germline CDR1 is LGHNA and CDR2 is YNFKEQ.

This rearrangement joins TRBV20-1 to TRBJ2-3; no firm D call. The CDR3 is made up of 15 amino acids. Germline V gene data show CDR1 as DFQATT and CDR2 as SNEGSKA (reference sequence). V lost 5 bases to trimming and J lost 0 bases, with 15 bases between them. The CDR3 loop reads CSAANRFSSTDTQYF. CDR3 DNA sequence: TGCAGTGCTGCAAATAGATTTTCTAGCACAGATACGCAGTATTTT.

This chain's CDR3 is CASSLKQGGKLFF. The CDR3 DNA sequence: TGTGCCAGCAGTTTAAAACAGGGGGGAAAACTGTTTTTT. The chain recombines TRBV12-3 or TRBV12-4 with TRBJ1-4; TRBD1 aligns across 8 bases. The CDR3 is 13 amino acids. With 2 bases clipped from V and 10 bases from J, the junction kept 3 bases outside the gene matches.

This chain links TRBV6-2 or TRBV6-3 with TRBJ2-7; D ambiguous. The V gene's germline CDR1 is MNHEY and CDR2 SVGEGT. The CDR3 loop spans 15 amino acids. Trimming removed 7 bases from V and 5 bases from J, with 21 bases in between. The CDR3 nucleotides read TGTGCCAGCACCCTAGGAAGGCTAGGGTCCGACGAGCAGTACTTC. The encoded protein is CASTLGRLGSDEQYF.

This clonotype was counted many times. The gene calls are TRBV5-1 and TRBJ2-3; D is perhaps TRBD1 or TRBD2 (6 bases each). CDR1 is SGHRS and CDR2 is YFSETQ in the germline V gene. Trimming took 6 bases from V and 0 from J, leaving 17 bases between them. The CDR3 covers 16 residues. This chain's CDR3 is CASKLGGPISTDTQYF. In nucleotides, the CDR3 is TGCGCCAGCAAATTGGGGGGCCCCATTAGCACAGATACGCAGTATTTT. The full variable domain, completed using reference TRBV5-1 and TRBJ2-3, is KAGVTQTPRYLIKTRGQQVTLSCSPISGHRSVSWYQQTPGQGLQFLFEYFSETQRNKGNFPGRFSGRQFSNSRSEMNVSTLELGDSALYLCASKLGGPISTDTQYFGPGTRLTVL.

This chain links TRBV11-2 with TRBJ2-7; D unresolved. The V gene lost 1 base and the J gene lost 3 bases, with 7 bases spanning the gap. The germline V gene encodes CDR1 SGHAT and CDR2 FQNNGV. This CDR3 contains 13 residues. The CDR3 protein is CASSLARVYEQYF. CDR3 nucleotides: TGTGCCAGCAGCTTAGCCCGGGTCTACGAGCAGTACTTC.

This chain connects TRBV9 to TRBJ2-5; the D is unclear. The V gene lost 4 bases and the J gene lost 0 bases, with 13 bases spanning the gap. This CDR3 contains 15 residues. CDR1 SGDLS and CDR2 YYNGEE come from the germline V gene. CDR3 loop: CASSLQLGYQETQYF. The CDR3 bases are TGTGCCAGCAGCCTCCAGTTGGGCTACCAAGAGACCCAGTACTTC.

There are a few counts of this clonotype. V is TRBV12-3 or TRBV12-4 and J is TRBJ2-7; no clear D. CDR3 size: 13 residues. V lost 4 bases, J lost 4 bases, and 11 bases lay in between. In DNA form, the CDR3 reads TGTGCCAGCAGTTCGTCAGGAGAATACGAGCAGTACTTC. It specifies CASSSSGEYEQYF.

This clonotype occurred a few times. This chain links TRBV10-3 with TRBJ2-1, with 10 positions matching TRBD2. CDR3 size: 19 residues. With V trimmed by 3 bases and J by 5 bases, 16 bases remained unmatched. From germline, CDR1 is ENHRY and CDR2 SYGVKD. CDR3 nucleotides: TGTGCCATCAGTGATCTCGGGCGGATTAGCGGGAGGCCGGACAATGAGCAGTTCTTC. Its translation is CAISDLGRISGRPDNEQFF.

This clonotype was seen only a few times. The chain is built from TRBV4-2 and TRBJ2-5; D uncertain. The V end lost 0 bases, the J end lost 0 bases, and 11 bases lay between the germline ends. The germline V gene has CDR1 LGHNA and CDR2 YNFKEQ. This CDR3 comprises 16 residues. The CDR3 nucleotides are TGTGCCAGCAGCCAAGATACGCGGATGTACCAAGAGACCCAGTACTTC. Translation gives CASSQDTRMYQETQYF.